A single sample is the source of the 2 T cell receptor beta chains below, sequenced in a study of CXCR3-negative and CXCR3-positive naive CD8 T cells. Findings and limits, study-wide: TRB CDR3s of CXCR3-positive naive cells were more hydrophobic than those of CXCR3-negative naive cells.

These TCRs are of unknown antigen specificity. Via 5' RACE with UMI labels, TRB cDNA libraries were prepared. After re-calling the 5' RACE reads, TCRdb lists one entry per CDR3 protein, DNA absent. This sample's table reports over 70,000 distinct CDR3 sequences. The source material was naive CXCR3+ CD8+ T cells from blood. Subset denoted: CD45RO-CCR7+CD27+CD95- naive CD8+ T cells expressing CXCR3 (TNR3+). The receptors come from a human donor in good health. Some clones in this sample may be carry-over from other donors' samples.

This sequence joins TRBV4-2 and TRBJ1-4; the D call of TRBD1 rests on TCRdb alone, since no DNA is present to check it. Germline lookup yields CDR1 LGHNA and CDR2 YNFKEQ. There are 17 residues in the CDR3. The chain's CDR3 is CASSQVGQGATNEKLFF.

This chain joins TRBV6-5 and TRBJ1-6. This CDR3 comprises 14 residues. Germline V CDR1 and CDR2: MNHEY, SVGAGI. This CDR3 is CASSYSMWNSPLHF.